Presented here are 19 T cell receptor beta chains from one specimen sequenced in a study of blood T cell repertoires in COVID-19. Sequenced by immunoSEQ multiplex PCR; TCRdb stores in-frame clones only, minus some. Of approximately 300,000 clones listed, 89% are singletons. Sequenced material: PBMCs or T cells enriched from blood (not recorded which). These TCRs come from a man aged 60-69 years who had recovered from COVID-19.

The chain couples TRBV19 to TRBJ1-2; 8 nucleotides agree with TRBD1. Germline assignment: CDR1 LNHDA and CDR2 SQIVND (reference sequence). The ends lost 3 bases at V and 0 bases at J; junction bases unmatched: 9. The CDR3 consists of 17 residues. The CDR3 spells CASSILHRGGSNYGYTF. The CDR3 DNA reads as TGTGCCAGTAGTATTCTGCACAGGGGGGGATCTAACTATGGCTACACCTTC. Variable domain in full (rest from reference TRBV19 and TRBJ1-2): DGGITQSPKYLFRKEGQNVTLSCEQNLNHDAMYWYRQDPGQGLRLIYYSQIVNDFQKGDIAEGYSVSREKKESFPLTVTSAQKNPTAFYLCASSILHRGGSNYGYTFGSGTRLTVV.

The V call is TRBV6-5, the J call TRBJ2-5; 9 nucleotides line up with TRBD1. The germline V gene has CDR1 MNHEY and CDR2 SVGAGI. Unmatched junction bases numbered 10, after V lost 4 bases and J lost 4 bases. The length of the CDR3 is 16 residues. CDR3 protein: CASSLGTGRYLETQYF. The CDR3 DNA follows: TGTGCCAGCAGTTTAGGGACAGGGAGGTATTTAGAGACCCAGTACTTC.

The CDR3 DNA reads TGTGCCAGCAGTCCGTCAGGGAATTCCTACGAGCAGTACTTC. Translation: CASSPSGNSYEQYF. This chain uses TRBV28 with TRBJ2-7, with D tentatively TRBD1 (5 bases). Trimming left V 5 bases short and J 1 base short, with 12 bases between. Germline CDR1 and CDR2: MDHEN and SYDVKM. This CDR3 contains 14 residues.

The rearrangement joins TRBV10-2 to TRBJ2-3; D gene ambiguous. This CDR3 comprises 13 residues. V was pared by 1 base and J by 4 bases, with 6 bases between. CDR1 and CDR2 (germline): WSHSY, SAAADI. This chain's CDR3 is CASSEYQADTQYF. For the CDR3, the DNA is TGCGCCAGCAGTGAGTACCAGGCAGATACGCAGTATTTT.

The chain combines TRBV7-2 with TRBJ2-5, with a tentative D call TRBD1 (6 bases). CDR3 length: 14 amino acids. Germline V gene data show CDR1 as SGHTA and CDR2 as FQGNSA. V dropped 2 bases and J dropped 0 bases, with 7 bases sitting between them. CDR3 amino acids: CASSLQGNQETQYF. CDR3 DNA: TGTGCCAGCAGCTTACAGGGGAACCAAGAGACCCAGTACTTC.

In DNA, the CDR3 is TGTGCCAGCAGTTACTGGAGAGCAACTAATGAAAAACTGTTTTTT. Its translation: CASSYWRATNEKLFF. This chain joins TRBV6-5 and TRBJ1-4; D ambiguous. The CDR3 spans 15 residues. Trimming removed 1 base at V and 0 bases at J, with 6 bases between. Germline V CDR1 and CDR2: MNHEY, SVGAGI.

The chain links TRBV6-2 or TRBV6-3 to TRBJ2-7; TRBD2 matches 9 bases. In germline, CDR1 is MNHEY, CDR2 SVGEGT. The CDR3 length is 15 residues. V dropped 5 bases and J dropped 7; count of bases not matched to a gene: 12. CDR3 nucleotides: TGTGCCAGCAGTCCAGGTGGGCTAGCGGGATTTGAGCAGTACTTC. This encodes CASSPGGLAGFEQYF.

This clone came up once. V usage is TRBV28 and J usage is TRBJ2-2; unclear D gene. CDR3 size: 13 residues. The germline V gene encodes CDR1 MDHEN and CDR2 SYDVKM. Trimming stripped 7 bases from V and 3 bases from J, with 9 bases between. The DNA of the CDR3 is TGTGCCAGCATACGGGTTGACACCGGGGAGCTGTTTTTT. Its translation: CASIRVDTGELFF.

The chain joins TRBV28 to TRBJ2-7; 9 positions agree with TRBD1. J was trimmed by 10 bases and V by 5 bases; bases with no gene match: 24. The length of the CDR3 is 18 residues. The germline CDR1 and CDR2 sequences are MDHEN and SYDVKM. CDR3 region: CASSDPGQGIGLKDGQYF. The CDR3 region has the DNA TGTGCCAGCAGTGACCCGGGACAGGGCATAGGGTTAAAAGACGGACAGTACTTC.

V usage is TRBV5-1 and J usage is TRBJ1-6, with 8 bases identical to TRBD1. The CDR3 sequence is 15 residues long. The germline V gene encodes CDR1 SGHRS and CDR2 YFSETQ. V shed 5 bases and J 8 bases; nucleotides not matched to a gene: 9. CDR3 coding DNA: TGCGCCAGCAGTACAGGACAGGGTTACGATTCACCCCTCCACTTT. It yields the protein CASSTGQGYDSPLHF. Full variable domain (rest looked up from reference TRBV5-1 and TRBJ1-6): KAGVTQTPRYLIKTRGQQVTLSCSPISGHRSVSWYQQTPGQGLQFLFEYFSETQRNKGNFPGRFSGRQFSNSRSEMNVSTLELGDSALYLCASSTGQGYDSPLHFGNGTRLTVT.

V gene TRBV5-6 combines with J gene TRBJ2-1; D might be TRBD2 (6 bases). V lost 1 base and J 6 bases, leaving 14 bases between the germline ends. The length of the CDR3 is 15 residues. Germline V CDR1 and CDR2: SGHDT, YYEEEE. CDR3 in amino acids: CASSLRFAGSNEQFF. The CDR3 DNA follows: TGTGCCAGCAGCTTGAGGTTCGCCGGGAGCAATGAGCAGTTCTTC.

In regard to this clone: In the same sample, other DNA sequences code for this CDR3. The V and J genes are TRBV28 and TRBJ2-7, with 10 bases fitting TRBD2. With V trimmed by 5 bases and J by 1 base, 5 bases remained unmatched. The CDR3 sequence is 15 residues long. Germline V gene lookup returns CDR1 MDHEN and CDR2 SYDVKM. The CDR3 protein is CASSLIAGGSYEQYF. For the CDR3, the DNA is TGTGCCAGCAGTCTAATAGCGGGAGGATCCTACGAGCAGTACTTC.

This clone was detected only a few times. The chain uses TRBV29-1 and TRBJ1-4; D ambiguous. The germline CDR1 and CDR2 sequences are SQVTM and ANQGSEA. The germline V and J ends were trimmed by 6 bases and 8 bases, with 13 bases remaining between them. The CDR3 is 12 amino acids. The CDR3 here is CSVLMGGEKLFF. CDR3 nucleotide sequence: TGCAGCGTCCTAATGGGAGGAGAAAAACTGTTTTTT.

This sequence joins TRBV19 and TRBJ2-7; D perhaps matches TRBD2 (5 bases). The V and J ends lost 3 bases and 0 bases respectively, with 9 bases between them. The CDR3 consists of 14 residues. Germline CDR1 is LNHDA and CDR2 is SQIVND (reference sequence). This CDR3 is CASSIGVSSYEQYF. In DNA, the CDR3 is TGTGCCAGTAGTATCGGGGTTAGCTCCTACGAGCAGTACTTC.

V and J are TRBV11-2 and TRBJ2-2, with D tentatively TRBD1 (5 bases). Trimming left V 0 bases short and J 5 bases short, with 13 bases between. This CDR3 comprises 16 residues. The germline V gene encodes CDR1 SGHAT and CDR2 FQNNGV. The CDR3 DNA reads as TGTGCCAGCAGCTTAGATCGCATTAGGGGAACCGGGGAGCTGTTTTTT. Protein product: CASSLDRIRGTGELFF.

This sequence joins TRBV5-1 and TRBJ1-1; maybe TRBD1 (5 bases). The CDR3 is 15 amino acids. Germline assignment: CDR1 SGHRS and CDR2 YFSETQ. Trimming took 0 bases from V and 2 from J, leaving 11 bases between them. The CDR3 protein is CASSLVAGPNTEAFF. DNA of the CDR3: TGCGCCAGCAGCTTGGTCGCGGGGCCCAACACTGAAGCTTTCTTT.

This chain uses TRBV7-3 with TRBJ2-3, with TRBD2 matching over 7 bases. The CDR3 totals 15 residues. Trimming took 3 bases from V and 4 from J; bases not matched to a gene: 7. CDR1 and CDR2 (germline): SGHTA, FQGTGA. This CDR3 reads CASSLAGAGADTQYF. CDR3 sequence (DNA): TGTGCCAGCAGCTTGGCGGGAGCTGGGGCAGATACGCAGTATTTT.

The rearrangement joins TRBV5-1 to TRBJ2-1; 12 positions match TRBD1. The CDR3 is made up of 16 amino acids. Germline V CDR1 and CDR2: SGHRS, YFSETQ. The J segment lost 6 bases and the V segment lost 1 base, leaving 5 bases of the junction unmatched. As DNA, the CDR3 is TGCGCCAGCAGCTTGTTGGGACAGGGGGCAGGCAATGAGCAGTTCTTC. Translation gives CASSLLGQGAGNEQFF.

The CDR3 DNA sequence: TGTGCCAGCAGTCTCACAGGAAATAATTCACCCCTCCACTTT. This translates into CASSLTGNNSPLHF. The chain combines TRBV6-5 with TRBJ1-6; a possible D gene is TRBD1 (5 bases). CDR1 is MNHEY and CDR2 is SVGAGI in the germline V gene. V was cut by 5 bases and J by 5 bases, with 10 bases left in between. This CDR3 is built from 14 residues.